This paragraph covers one TCR beta chain sequence. With survey level as its setting, the immunoSEQ assay was v3.0. Assay: immunoSEQ multiplex PCR; the TCRdb copy retains only in-frame clones and omits some. The sample lists about 28,000 clones, around 78% occurring once. These data belong to a study of long-term antiretroviral therapy in people with HIV. The sample was unsorted PBMCs, taken 1.5 years before starting antiretroviral therapy. The source is a man younger than 35 with HIV.

The CDR3 protein is CASSGGVRGTYEQYF. The CDR3 coding sequence is TGTGCCAGCAGCGGGGGGGTAAGAGGGACCTACGAGCAGTACTTC. This chain joins TRBV9 and TRBJ2-7; D is perhaps TRBD2 (6 bases). This CDR3 has 15 amino acids. CDR1 and CDR2 (germline): SGDLS, YYNGEE. With 3 bases removed from V and 2 bases from J, the gap between germline ends came to 15 bases.